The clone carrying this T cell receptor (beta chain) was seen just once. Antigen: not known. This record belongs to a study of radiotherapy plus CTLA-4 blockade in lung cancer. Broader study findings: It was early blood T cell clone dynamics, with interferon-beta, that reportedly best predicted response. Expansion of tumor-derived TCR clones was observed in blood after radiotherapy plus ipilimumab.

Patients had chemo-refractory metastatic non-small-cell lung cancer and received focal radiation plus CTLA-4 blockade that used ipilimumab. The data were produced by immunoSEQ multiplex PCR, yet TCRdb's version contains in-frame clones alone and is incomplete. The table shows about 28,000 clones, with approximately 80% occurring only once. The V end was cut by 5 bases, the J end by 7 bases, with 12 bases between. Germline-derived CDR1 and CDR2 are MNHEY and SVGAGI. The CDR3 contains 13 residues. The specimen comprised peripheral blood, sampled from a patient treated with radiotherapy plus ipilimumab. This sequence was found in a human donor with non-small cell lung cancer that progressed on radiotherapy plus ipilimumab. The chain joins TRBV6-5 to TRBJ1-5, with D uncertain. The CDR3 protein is CASSTDRIQPQHF. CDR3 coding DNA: TGTGCCAGCAGTACGGATCGCATCCAGCCCCAGCATTTT.